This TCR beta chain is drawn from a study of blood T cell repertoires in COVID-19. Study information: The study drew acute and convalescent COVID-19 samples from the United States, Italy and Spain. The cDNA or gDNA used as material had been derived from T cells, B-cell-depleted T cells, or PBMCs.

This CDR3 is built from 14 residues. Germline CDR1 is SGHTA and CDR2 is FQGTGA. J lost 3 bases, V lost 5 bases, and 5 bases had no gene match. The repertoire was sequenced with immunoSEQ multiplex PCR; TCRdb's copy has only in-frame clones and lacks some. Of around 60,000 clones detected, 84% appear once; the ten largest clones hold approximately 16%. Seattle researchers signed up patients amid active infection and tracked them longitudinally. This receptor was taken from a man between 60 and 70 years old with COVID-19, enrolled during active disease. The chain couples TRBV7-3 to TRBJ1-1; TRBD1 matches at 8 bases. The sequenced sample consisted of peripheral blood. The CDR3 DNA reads TGTGCCAGCAGCCCGCAGGGGGCTGACACTGAAGCTTTCTTT. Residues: CASSPQGADTEAFF. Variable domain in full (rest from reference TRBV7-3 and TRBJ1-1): GAGVSQTPSNKVTEKGKYVELRCDPISGHTALYWYRQSLGQGPEFLIYFQGTGAADDSGLPNDRFFAVRPEGSVSTLKIQRTERGDSAVYLCASSPQGADTEAFFGQGTRLTVV.